These T cell receptor beta chains were read from a single sample in a study of blood T cell repertoires in COVID-19. The protocol was immunoSEQ multiplex PCR, while the TCRdb copy is restricted to in-frame clones and leaves out a portion. The sample has 200,000 to 250,000 clones, about nine tenths seen once. Specimen: peripheral blood. Receptors originate from a man over 45 with acute or convalescent COVID-19. Each CDR3 is given with its conserved first and last residue. The D gene is left open where the match is weak. Where a row states a size, it is once, few, many or the class of an expanded clone; other rows omit it.

clone size	V gene	J gene	D gene	CDR3 DNA	CDR3 protein
-	TRBV6-5	TRBJ1-1	TRBD1	TGTGCCAGCAGTTACTCGAGAGGGGGCCTGAACACTGAAGCTTTCTTT	CASSYSRGGLNTEAFF
-	TRBV6-2/TRBV6-3	TRBJ1-2	TRBD1	TGTGCCAGCAGCGATGGACAGGTCTATGGCTACACCTTC	CASSDGQVYGYTF
-	TRBV27	TRBJ1-2	TRBD1	TGTGCCAGCAGTCCAGAACAGGGGTGGGACTATGGCTACACCTTC	CASSPEQGWDYGYTF
-	TRBV27	TRBJ2-7	TRBD2	TGTGCCAGCAGTTTCGTTCCCGCCCGGGGGGTGAGCTCCTACGAGCAGTACTTC	CASSFVPARGVSSYEQYF
-	TRBV2	TRBJ1-1	-	TGTGCCAGCAGCCCACTTGGCACTGAAGCTTTCTTT	CASSPLGTEAFF
once	TRBV5-1	TRBJ2-5	TRBD1	TGCGCCAGCAGCCTCATGGACAGGCCAGAGACCCAGTACTTC	CASSLMDRPETQYF
-	TRBV4-2	TRBJ1-3	-	TGTGCCAGCAGCCAAGATACAGGAAGATCCTCTGGAAACACCATATATTTT	CASSQDTGRSSGNTIYF
-	TRBV15	TRBJ2-7	-	TGTGCCACCAGCAGAGACATGACAGTATCCTACGAGCAGTACTTC	CATSRDMTVSYEQYF
-	TRBV7-9	TRBJ2-3	TRBD2	TGTGCCAGCAGCCAGAGCGGGGGCTTCACAGATACGCAGTATTTT	CASSQSGGFTDTQYF
once	TRBV5-5	TRBJ2-7	-	TGTGCCAGCAGCCTTACTCCCTACGAGCAGTACTTC	CASSLTPYEQYF
-	TRBV2	TRBJ1-3	-	TGTGCCAGTCGACAGGTTTCTGGAAACACCATATATTTT	CASRQVSGNTIYF
-	TRBV5-1	TRBJ1-6	-	TGCGCCAGCAGCTCGGAGACAGGCAGCTCCTATAATTCACCCCTCCACTTT	CASSSETGSSYNSPLHF
-	TRBV2	TRBJ1-1	-	TGTGCCAGCACGGAGGAGGTCACTGAAGCTTTCTTT	CASTEEVTEAFF
-	TRBV5-1	TRBJ1-1	-	TGCGCCAGCAGCTCCTACCAGGGAACCCGGCCTGAAGCTTTCTTT	CASSSYQGTRPEAFF
-	TRBV7-6	TRBJ2-5	-	TGTGCCAGCAGCGTCACGGACGGAGGGGAGACCCAGTACTTC	CASSVTDGGETQYF
once	TRBV5-1	TRBJ1-1	TRBD1	TGCGCCAGCAGCTTGAGTCAACCGGGACAGATAAAATTGAACACTGAAGCTTTCTTT	CASSLSQPGQIKLNTEAFF
once	TRBV5-1	TRBJ1-2	TRBD1	TGCGCCAGCAGCTCGGGACAGGGGATAGGTTACACCTTC	CASSSGQGIGYTF
many	TRBV7-9	TRBJ2-2	TRBD1	TGTGCCAGCAGCTTCAGGACAGGGGGCCCCGGGGAGCTGTTTTTT	CASSFRTGGPGELFF
-	TRBV6-5	TRBJ1-6	-	TGTGCCAGCAGGGACAGTCAGGTGGGAAATTCACCCCTCCACTTT	CASRDSQVGNSPLHF
-	TRBV2	TRBJ2-3	TRBD1	TGTGCCAGCAGCTCCCACAGGGGGCGAACAGATACGCAGTATTTT	CASSSHRGRTDTQYF
once	TRBV3-1/TRBV3-2	TRBJ2-1	-	TGTGCCAGCAGCCAAGTCCGCTACAATGAGCAGTTCTTC	CASSQVRYNEQFF
-	TRBV20-1	TRBJ1-3	-	TGCAGTGCTAGTGAGAGGGGGGGAAACACCATATATTTT	CSASERGGNTIYF
-	TRBV27	TRBJ2-4	-	TGTGCCAGCACTCCCAGGGGTAGGGGAGAAAACATTCAGTACTTC	CASTPRGRGENIQYF